The 27 T cell receptor beta chains listed next were all sequenced from one sample in a study of T-cell memory formation after mild COVID-19. In TCRdb, the 5' RACE reads were re-called with MiXCR into one record per CDR3 protein. The sample consists of around 83,000 distinct CDR3 sequences, around a quarter of them appearing once. The sequenced sample was PBMCs or a T cell subset sorted from them (not recorded which). The receptors were sampled from a man aged 18 to 30 who had mild COVID-19 (a few samples of this study predate the infection). Cell type and time point are not known.

The chain combines TRBV15 with TRBJ2-6; no definite D call. Germline V CDR1 and CDR2: LNHNV, YYDKDF (reference sequence). This CDR3 has 14 amino acids. The germline V and J ends were trimmed by 3 bases and 0 bases, with 3 bases remaining between them. The CDR3 coding sequence is TGTGCCACCAGCAGCCGCTCTGGGGCCAACGTCCTGACTTTC. Translation gives CATSSRSGANVLTF.

This clonotype was detected a few times. This chain connects TRBV12-3 or TRBV12-4 to TRBJ2-2, with D perhaps being TRBD1 or TRBD2 (5 bases each). The V gene lost 4 bases and the J gene lost 0 bases, with 18 bases spanning the gap. CDR3 length: 18 amino acids. In DNA form, the CDR3 reads TGTGCCAGCAGTTGGGGGAAGGGATTATCCCCGAACACCGGGGAGCTGTTTTTT. The encoded protein is CASSWGKGLSPNTGELFF.

Judged by abundance, this clonotype is medium-sized. The chain carries TRBV4-2 and TRBJ1-2; no firm D call. Germline V CDR1 and CDR2: LGHNA, YNFKEQ. V was pared by 0 bases and J by 8 bases, with 13 bases between. The CDR3 covers 14 residues. This CDR3 reads CASSQEVWRGGYTF. As DNA, the CDR3 is TGTGCCAGCAGCCAAGAAGTTTGGCGCGGAGGCTACACCTTC.

This clonotype showed up just a few times. V and J are TRBV27 and TRBJ2-3; 7 bases fit TRBD2. Germline V CDR1 and CDR2: MNHEY, SMNVEV (reference sequence). This CDR3 region has 15 residues. Trimming removed 3 bases from V and 1 base from J; junction bases left unmatched: 4. In DNA, the CDR3 is TGTGCCAGCAGTTTCTCAGCGGGACGCACAGATACGCAGTATTTT. Its protein is CASSFSAGRTDTQYF.

The V call is TRBV11-2, the J call TRBJ2-4; 11 bases are shared with TRBD1. The CDR3 runs 16 residues. The trim removed 1 base at V and 5 bases at J, leaving 4 bases unmatched. CDR1 is SGHAT, CDR2 FQNNGV, per germline. The CDR3 DNA follows: TGTGCCAGCAGCTTAGTTCCGGGACAGGGGGAAAACATTCAGTACTTC. Translating it yields CASSLVPGQGENIQYF.

This clonotype was observed at least ten times. The CDR3 protein is CASSEGSSEKLFF. In DNA form, the CDR3 reads TGTGCCAGCAGTGAGGGCTCTAGCGAAAAACTGTTTTTT. The V call is TRBV2, the J call TRBJ1-4; D unclear. There are 13 residues in the CDR3. V shed 3 bases and J shed 8 bases, with 10 bases lying between them. Germline CDR1 and CDR2: SNHLY and FYNNEI.

The rearrangement joins TRBV5-1 to TRBJ1-1; the D is unclear. This CDR3 is built from 14 residues. V lost 4 bases and J lost 2, with 12 bases in between. Germline V gene data show CDR1 as SGHRS and CDR2 as YFSETQ. In nucleotides, the CDR3 is TGCGCCAGCAGCCCGGCCCCAGACAACACTGAAGCTTTCTTT. Its protein is CASSPAPDNTEAFF. The full variable domain, its missing parts supplied by reference TRBV5-1 and TRBJ1-1, is KAGVTQTPRYLIKTRGQQVTLSCSPISGHRSVSWYQQTPGQGLQFLFEYFSETQRNKGNFPGRFSGRQFSNSRSEMNVSTLELGDSALYLCASSPAPDNTEAFFGQGTRLTVV.

This clonotype was counted only a few times. The CDR3 region has the DNA TGTGCCAGCAGCTTGGGGGGCGGGGGGTCCACAGATACGCAGTATTTT. This gives the protein CASSLGGGGSTDTQYF. The chain links TRBV11-2 to TRBJ2-3; TRBD2 agrees at 8 bases. The CDR3 is 16 residues long. With V trimmed by 3 bases and J by 2 bases, 7 bases remained unmatched. CDR1 SGHAT and CDR2 FQNNGV come from the germline V gene.

The genes are TRBV12-3 or TRBV12-4 and TRBJ2-3; 11 positions agree with TRBD1. This CDR3 region has 14 residues. Trimming removed 8 bases from V and 1 base from J; junction bases left unmatched: 2. CDR3 loop: CASRTGGGTDTQYF. As DNA, the CDR3 is TGTGCCAGCCGGACAGGGGGCGGCACAGATACGCAGTATTTT.

There are a few counts of this clonotype. The rearrangement links TRBV29-1 to TRBJ2-2; 8 bases are shared with TRBD2. The CDR3 spans 15 residues. Unmatched junction bases numbered 9, after V lost 4 bases and J lost 5 bases. CDR1 SQVTM and CDR2 ANQGSEA come from the germline V gene. The CDR3 DNA is TGCAGCGTTGGTCGGTTCCAGCGGGGGACCGGGGAGCTGTTTTTT. Its protein product is CSVGRFQRGTGELFF.

This clonotype occurred a few times. This chain uses TRBV7-9 with TRBJ2-7; D may be TRBD1 (6 bases). With 4 bases removed from V and 9 bases from J, the gap between germline ends came to 19 bases. The CDR3 covers 14 residues. Germline V CDR1 and CDR2: SEHNR, FQNEAQ (reference sequence). Here the CDR3 DNA reads TGTGCCAGCAGCTCCGTGGGGGCCCTTCACTTGCAGTACTTC. Protein: CASSSVGALHLQYF.

Notes on this clonotype: The limits of the CDR3 on the DNA are not certain, so only TCRdb's listed CDR3 is given. The chain combines TRBV12-3 or TRBV12-4 with TRBJ2-2. The CDR3 length equals 15 residues, ends included. CDR3 sequence reads: CATRSWGNTGELFFF.

This clonotype has just a few counts. The rearrangement links TRBV7-9 to TRBJ2-2; D is undetermined. The germline V gene has CDR1 SEHNR and CDR2 FQNEAQ (reference sequence). V was cut by 4 bases and J by 4 bases, with 4 bases left in between. CDR3 size: 12 residues. This CDR3 is CASSSFTGELFF. The CDR3 nucleotides are TGTGCCAGCAGCTCGTTCACCGGGGAGCTGTTTTTT.

This clonotype showed up many times. The rearrangement joins TRBV6-4 to TRBJ2-3; D uncertain. CDR1 is MRHNA, CDR2 SNTAGT, per germline. V dropped 6 bases and J dropped 0 bases, with 7 bases sitting between them. CDR3 size: 13 residues. CDR3 DNA sequence: TGTGCCAGCAGCGAGCGTAGCACAGATACGCAGTATTTT. It encodes CASSERSTDTQYF.

The V and J genes are TRBV4-1 and TRBJ1-1; D might be TRBD1 (5 bases). The CDR3 has 14 amino acids. The V end was cut by 3 bases, the J end by 1 base, with 9 bases between. Germline-derived CDR1 and CDR2 are MGHRA and YSYEKL. In nucleotides, the CDR3 is TGCGCCAGCAGCCATAGACAGACGAACACTGAAGCTTTCTTT. Amino acids: CASSHRQTNTEAFF.

V is TRBV7-9 and J is TRBJ2-1, with D hard to call. Germline lookup yields CDR1 SEHNR and CDR2 FQNEAQ (reference sequence). V lost 4 bases and J lost 8, with 9 bases in between. The CDR3 runs to 12 residues. This CDR3 reads CASSSRLDEQFF. Here the CDR3 DNA reads TGTGCCAGCAGCTCCCGCCTTGATGAGCAGTTCTTC.

This clonotype was seen only a few times. The chain uses TRBV5-1 and TRBJ2-5, with TRBD2 identical over 9 bases. CDR1 is SGHRS, CDR2 YFSETQ, per germline. V shed 2 bases, J shed 4 bases, and the junction held 6 bases outside the gene matches. This CDR3 region has 15 residues. The CDR3 reads CASSFAGGPGETQYF. The CDR3 coding sequence is TGCGCCAGCAGCTTCGCGGGGGGGCCTGGAGAGACCCAGTACTTC.

This clonotype was seen more than once but under ten times. The DNA of the CDR3 is TGCAGTGCTAGAGATCCAGGGGTGTGGACTGAAGCTTTCTTT. Amino acid sequence: CSARDPGVWTEAFF. The chain joins TRBV20-1 to TRBJ1-1; D is perhaps TRBD1 (6 bases). The CDR3 has 14 amino acids. Germline CDR1 and CDR2: DFQATT and SNEGSKA (reference sequence). Trimming removed 0 bases at V and 5 bases at J, with 13 bases between.

The gene calls are TRBV4-3 and TRBJ1-1; unclear D gene. This CDR3 is built from 14 residues. CDR1 is LGHNA and CDR2 is YSLEER in the germline V gene. The germline V and J ends were trimmed by 0 bases and 5 bases, with 10 bases remaining between them. The CDR3 spells CASSQDGMGTEAFF. In nucleotides, the CDR3 is TGCGCCAGCAGCCAAGATGGGATGGGAACTGAAGCTTTCTTT.

In its sample, this clonotype was seen many times. The genes are TRBV5-1 and TRBJ2-7, with 8 nucleotides matching TRBD2. CDR3 length: 14 amino acids. Germline V gives CDR1 SGHRS, CDR2 YFSETQ. V dropped 2 bases and J dropped 6; count of bases not matched to a gene: 7. The CDR3 region is CASSFSGTKPEQYV. In DNA, the CDR3 is TGCGCCAGCAGCTTTAGCGGGACGAAACCCGAGCAGTACGTC.

The chain couples TRBV5-5 to TRBJ2-5; weak D call: TRBD1 (6 bases). This CDR3 spans 16 amino acids. Trimming left V 0 bases short and J 5 bases short, with 17 bases between. Germline CDR1 and CDR2: SGHKS and YYEKEE (reference sequence). CDR3 amino acids: CASSLGTVRVGETQYF. The CDR3 nucleotides read TGTGCCAGCAGCTTGGGGACAGTGAGGGTAGGGGAGACCCAGTACTTC.

The table lists this clonotype with a few counts. The chain uses TRBV7-2 and TRBJ2-2, with D unresolved. Trimming pared 5 bases from V and 4 bases from J, leaving 11 bases between. This CDR3 has 14 amino acids. Germline V gives CDR1 SGHTA, CDR2 FQGNSA. CDR3 DNA sequence: TGTGCCAGCAGCCCCCTTATAGGCACCGGGGAGCTGTTTTTT. Its protein is CASSPLIGTGELFF.

This clonotype showed up just a few times. The genes are TRBV24-1 and TRBJ2-2, with D perhaps matching TRBD1 or TRBD2 (5 bases each). In germline, CDR1 is KGHDR, CDR2 SFDVKD. The V end lost 1 base, the J end lost 7 bases, and 9 bases lay between the germline ends. This CDR3 spans 14 amino acids. As DNA, the CDR3 is TGTGCCACCAGTGATTTCTCAGGGAGCGGGGAGCTGTTTTTT. Its protein product is CATSDFSGSGELFF.

In nucleotides, the CDR3 is TGTGCCAGCAGTGATAGGGTTGAGCAGTTCTTC. As protein: CASSDRVEQFF. The V call is TRBV25-1, the J call TRBJ2-1; D remains unclear. Trimming cost V 3 bases and J 9 bases, with 6 bases left between them. The CDR3 loop spans 11 amino acids. CDR1 is MGHDK, CDR2 SYGVNS, per germline.

The genes are TRBV11-2 and TRBJ2-3; perhaps TRBD1 as D (5 bases). This CDR3 has 16 residues. Trimming pared 5 bases from V and 1 base from J, leaving 16 bases between. Germline V CDR1 and CDR2: SGHAT, FQNNGV. In nucleotides, the CDR3 is TGTGCCAGCAGCCGAAATTTGGGGCATGGCACAGATACGCAGTATTTT. This codes for CASSRNLGHGTDTQYF.

V is TRBV29-1 and J is TRBJ2-3, with TRBD1 as a possible D gene (5 bases). Per the germline V gene, CDR1 is SQVTM and CDR2 is ANQGSEA. The CDR3 consists of 16 residues. The germline V and J ends were trimmed by 1 base and 2 bases, with 16 bases remaining between them. The CDR3 is CSVEVLGATSTDTQYF. DNA for the CDR3: TGCAGCGTTGAAGTATTAGGGGCAACCTCCACAGATACGCAGTATTTT.

The V gene is TRBV14, the J gene TRBJ2-7; no reliable D call. Germline V CDR1 and CDR2: SGHDN, FVKESK. The germline V and J ends were trimmed by 0 bases and 0 bases, with 3 bases remaining between them. The CDR3 runs 13 residues. This CDR3 reads CASSQEASYEQYF. The CDR3 DNA reads as TGTGCCAGCAGCCAAGAGGCCTCCTACGAGCAGTACTTC.